This T cell receptor beta chain originates from a study of OX40 agonist ivuxolimab in advanced cancers. Study-level background: Every 2 weeks, patients got intravenous ivuxolimab at one of six dose levels (0.01-10 mg/kg). Partial responses were achieved by three patients, of whom one had hepatocellular carcinoma and two had cutaneous melanoma. General study results and limits: More expanded clones were seen, on average, in CD8+ T cells than in CD4+. The 0.1-3.0 mg/kg partial responders had among the lowest clonal expansion.

Of note for this clone: Its cognate antigen is unknown.

Assay used: immunoSEQ multiplex PCR; TCRdb lists only in-frame clones, some missing. Of some 39,000 clones in the sample, around 87% were seen once. Trimming shortened V by 2 bases and J by 4 bases, and 23 bases separated the two germline ends. The CDR3 runs 18 residues. CDR1 MRHNA and CDR2 SNTAGT come from the germline V gene. Material: CD4+ or CD8+ T cells sorted from blood, obtained in a trial of the OX40 agonist ivuxolimab. This TCR was sampled from an adult with an advanced solid tumor such as melanoma, head and neck, liver or kidney cancer. The rearrangement links TRBV6-4 to TRBJ1-1, with no clear D. The CDR3: CASSDPIGRTLRTTEAFF. The CDR3 nucleotides read TGTGCCAGCAGTGACCCTATCGGAAGGACCCTAAGAACCACTGAAGCTTTCTTT.